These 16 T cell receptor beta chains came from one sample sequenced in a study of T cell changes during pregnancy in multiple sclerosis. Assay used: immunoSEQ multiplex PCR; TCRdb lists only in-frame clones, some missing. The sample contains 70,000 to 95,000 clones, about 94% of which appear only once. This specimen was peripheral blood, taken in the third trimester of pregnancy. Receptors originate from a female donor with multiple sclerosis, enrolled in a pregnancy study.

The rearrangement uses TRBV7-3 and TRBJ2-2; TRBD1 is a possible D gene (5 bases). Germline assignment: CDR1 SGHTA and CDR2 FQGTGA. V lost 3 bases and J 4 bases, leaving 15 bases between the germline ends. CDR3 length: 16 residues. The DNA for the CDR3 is TGTGCCAGCAGCTTCAGGGCCCCCTCGGGCACCGGGGAGCTGTTTTTT. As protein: CASSFRAPSGTGELFF.

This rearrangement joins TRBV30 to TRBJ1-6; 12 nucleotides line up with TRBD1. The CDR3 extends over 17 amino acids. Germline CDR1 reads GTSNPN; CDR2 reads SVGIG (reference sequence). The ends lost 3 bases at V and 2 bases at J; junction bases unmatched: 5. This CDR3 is CAWSPGTGGAYNSPLHF. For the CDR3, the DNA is TGTGCCTGGAGCCCTGGGACAGGGGGCGCCTATAATTCACCCCTCCACTTT. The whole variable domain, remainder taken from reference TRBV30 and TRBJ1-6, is SQTIHQWPATLVQPVGSPLSLECTVEGTSNPNLYWYRQAAGRGLQLLFYSVGIGQISSEVPQNLSASRPQDRQFILSSKKLLLSDSGFYLCAWSPGTGGAYNSPLHFGNGTRLTVT.

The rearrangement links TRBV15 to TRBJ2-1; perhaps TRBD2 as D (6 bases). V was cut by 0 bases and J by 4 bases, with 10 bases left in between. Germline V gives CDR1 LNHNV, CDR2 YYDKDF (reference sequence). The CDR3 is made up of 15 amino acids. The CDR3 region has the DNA TGTGCCACCAGCAGAGATAGCGGACCTTACAATGAGCAGTTCTTC. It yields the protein CATSRDSGPYNEQFF.

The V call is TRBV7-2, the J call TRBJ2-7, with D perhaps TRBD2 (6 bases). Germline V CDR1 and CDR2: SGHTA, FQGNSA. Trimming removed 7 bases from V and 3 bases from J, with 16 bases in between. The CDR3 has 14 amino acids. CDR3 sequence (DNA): TGTGCCAGCACCCCCGCGGGGACGAGCTACGAGCAGTACTTC. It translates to CASTPAGTSYEQYF. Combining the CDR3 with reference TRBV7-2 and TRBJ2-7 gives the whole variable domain GAGVSQSPSNKVTEKGKDVELRCDPISGHTALYWYRQSLGQGLEFLIYFQGNSAPDKSGLPSDRFSAERTGGSVSTLTIQRTQQEDSAVYLCASTPAGTSYEQYFGPGTRLTVT.

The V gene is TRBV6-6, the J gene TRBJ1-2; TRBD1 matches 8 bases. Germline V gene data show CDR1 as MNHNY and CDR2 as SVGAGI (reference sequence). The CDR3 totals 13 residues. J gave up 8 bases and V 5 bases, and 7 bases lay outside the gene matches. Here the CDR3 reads CASSTIQGAGYTF. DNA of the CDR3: TGTGCCAGCAGTACAATCCAGGGGGCCGGCTACACCTTC.

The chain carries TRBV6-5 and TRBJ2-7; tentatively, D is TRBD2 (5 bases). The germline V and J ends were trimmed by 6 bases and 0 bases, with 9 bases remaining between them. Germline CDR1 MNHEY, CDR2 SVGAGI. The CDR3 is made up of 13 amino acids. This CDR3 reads CASRRGSSYEQYF. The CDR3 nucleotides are TGTGCCAGCAGACGGGGTAGCTCCTACGAGCAGTACTTC.

The CDR3 spells CASSVSLAGGPDTQYF. The CDR3 DNA reads TGTGCCAGCAGCGTTTCATTAGCGGGAGGGCCAGATACGCAGTATTTT. The chain is built from TRBV9 and TRBJ2-3; 11 nucleotides align to TRBD2. This CDR3 is built from 16 residues. Germline V lookup: CDR1 SGDLS, CDR2 YYNGEE. Trimming removed 2 bases from V and 4 bases from J; junction bases left unmatched: 6.

The CDR3 loop is CASRRTGGNEQFF. CDR3 nucleotide sequence: TGTGCCAGCAGGAGGACAGGGGGAAATGAGCAGTTCTTC. This sequence joins TRBV14 and TRBJ2-1, with 10 bases fitting TRBD1. The CDR3 consists of 13 residues. Unmatched junction bases numbered 3, after V lost 6 bases and J lost 7 bases. The germline gives CDR1 SGHDN, CDR2 FVKESK.

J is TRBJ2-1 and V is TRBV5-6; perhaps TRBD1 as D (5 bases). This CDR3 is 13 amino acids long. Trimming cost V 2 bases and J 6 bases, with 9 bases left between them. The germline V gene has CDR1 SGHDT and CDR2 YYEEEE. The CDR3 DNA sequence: TGTGCCAGCAGCTTAGAAGACAGCAATGAGCAGTTCTTC. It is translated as CASSLEDSNEQFF.

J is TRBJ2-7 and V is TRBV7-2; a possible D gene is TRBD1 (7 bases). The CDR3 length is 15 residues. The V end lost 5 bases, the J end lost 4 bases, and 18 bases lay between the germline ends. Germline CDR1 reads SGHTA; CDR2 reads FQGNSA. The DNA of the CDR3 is TGTGCCAGCAGCCCGCCAGGGGGAGGAGGGTACGAGCAGTACTTC. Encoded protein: CASSPPGGGGYEQYF. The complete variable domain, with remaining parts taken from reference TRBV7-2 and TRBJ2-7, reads GAGVSQSPSNKVTEKGKDVELRCDPISGHTALYWYRQSLGQGLEFLIYFQGNSAPDKSGLPSDRFSAERTGGSVSTLTIQRTQQEDSAVYLCASSPPGGGGYEQYFGPGTRLTVT.

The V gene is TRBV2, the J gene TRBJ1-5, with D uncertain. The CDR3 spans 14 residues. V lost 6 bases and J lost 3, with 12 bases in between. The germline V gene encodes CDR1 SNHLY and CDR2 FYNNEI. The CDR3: CASRANRDNQPQHF. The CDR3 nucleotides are TGTGCCAGCAGGGCGAACCGGGACAATCAGCCCCAGCATTTT.

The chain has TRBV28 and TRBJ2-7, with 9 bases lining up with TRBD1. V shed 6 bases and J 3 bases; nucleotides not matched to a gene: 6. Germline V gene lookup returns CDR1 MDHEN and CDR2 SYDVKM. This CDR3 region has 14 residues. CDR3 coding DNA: TGTGCCAGCAGGCTTCCGGGACAGGGCTACGAGCAGTACTTC. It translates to CASRLPGQGYEQYF.

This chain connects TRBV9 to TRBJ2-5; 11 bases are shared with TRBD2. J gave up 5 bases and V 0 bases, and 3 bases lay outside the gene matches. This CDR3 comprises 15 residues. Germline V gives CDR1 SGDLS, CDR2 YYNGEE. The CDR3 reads CASSVGTSGRETQYF. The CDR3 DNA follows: TGTGCCAGCAGCGTAGGGACTAGCGGGCGGGAGACCCAGTACTTC.

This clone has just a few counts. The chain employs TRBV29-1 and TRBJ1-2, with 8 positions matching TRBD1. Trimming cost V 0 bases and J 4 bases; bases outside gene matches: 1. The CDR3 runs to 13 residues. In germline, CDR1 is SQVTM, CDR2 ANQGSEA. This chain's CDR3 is CSVEDGTGYGYTF. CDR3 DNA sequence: TGCAGCGTTGAAGACGGGACAGGCTATGGCTACACCTTC. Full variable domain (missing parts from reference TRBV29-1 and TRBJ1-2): SAVISQKPSRDICQRGTSLTIQCQVDSQVTMMFWYRQQPGQSLTLIATANQGSEATYESGFVIDKFPISRPNLTFSTLTVSNMSPEDSSIYLCSVEDGTGYGYTFGSGTRLTVV.

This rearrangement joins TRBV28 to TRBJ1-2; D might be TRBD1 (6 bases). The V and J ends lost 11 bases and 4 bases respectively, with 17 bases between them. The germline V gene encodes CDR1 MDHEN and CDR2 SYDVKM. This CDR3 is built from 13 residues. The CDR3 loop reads CAVPHRASYGYTF. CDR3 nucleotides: TGTGCCGTTCCTCACAGGGCGAGCTATGGCTACACCTTC.

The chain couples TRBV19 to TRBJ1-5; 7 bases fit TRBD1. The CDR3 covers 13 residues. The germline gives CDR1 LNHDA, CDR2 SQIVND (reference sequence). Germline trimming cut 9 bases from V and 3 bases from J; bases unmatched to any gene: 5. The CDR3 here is CASRQGFNQPQHF. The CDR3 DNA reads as TGTGCCAGCAGACAGGGTTTCAATCAGCCCCAGCATTTT. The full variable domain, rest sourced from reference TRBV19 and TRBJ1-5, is DGGITQSPKYLFRKEGQNVTLSCEQNLNHDAMYWYRQDPGQGLRLIYYSQIVNDFQKGDIAEGYSVSREKKESFPLTVTSAQKNPTAFYLCASRQGFNQPQHFGDGTRLSIL.